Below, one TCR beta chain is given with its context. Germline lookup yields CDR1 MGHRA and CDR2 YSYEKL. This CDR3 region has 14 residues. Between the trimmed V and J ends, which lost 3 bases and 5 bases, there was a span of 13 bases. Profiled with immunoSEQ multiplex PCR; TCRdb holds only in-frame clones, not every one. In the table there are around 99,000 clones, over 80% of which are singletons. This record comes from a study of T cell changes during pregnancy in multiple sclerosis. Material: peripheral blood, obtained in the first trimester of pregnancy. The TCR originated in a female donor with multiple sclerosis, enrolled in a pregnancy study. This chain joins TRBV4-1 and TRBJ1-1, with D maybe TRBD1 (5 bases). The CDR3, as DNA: TGCGCCAGCAGCCAGGGGCCGCTTTCTACTGAAGCTTTCTTT. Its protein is CASSQGPLSTEAFF.